This TCR beta chain was captured by sequencing in a study of T cell repertoires in cytomegalovirus infection. Study in general: Both recently identified HLA-C-restricted and well-studied HLA-B-restricted CMV epitopes were used in the study.

This clonotype has a count of ten or more. What it recognizes is unknown. TCRdb independently ran MiXCR on the reads; one entry per CDR3 protein. The sample lists approximately 280,000 distinct CDR3 sequences, 22% seen once, with about 20% in the top ten. The CDR3 extends over 14 amino acids. Germline loops: CDR1 LGHNT, CDR2 FRNRAP. The ends lost 5 bases at V and 0 bases at J; junction bases unmatched: 3. This chain connects TRBV12-5 to TRBJ2-5; 7 bases fit TRBD1. Sequenced material: cultured PBMCs, taken from culture after CMV antigen stimulation. The sequence came from a human donor in good health (CMV status not recorded). Some clones in this sample may be carry-over from other donors' samples. The CDR3 DNA reads as TGTGCTAGTGGTCTTGGGACAGACCAAGAGACCCAGTACTTC. It translates to CASGLGTDQETQYF.